This entry lists 32 T cell receptor beta chains sequenced from one sample in a study of radiotherapy plus CTLA-4 blockade in lung cancer listed by TCRdb under 2018. The protocol used for the library was the immunoSEQ multiplex PCR assay. TCRdb took over this immuneACCESS table, retaining in-frame rearrangements with V and J assigned. Such tables are incomplete; in checked studies, under half of the missing clones stem from an unresolved V gene, and the remainder is unexplained. Counted in this sample were roughly 120,000 clones; about 83% of them appeared once. The biggest ten clones account for roughly 5% of the sample. This specimen consisted of peripheral blood, obtained from a patient treated with radiotherapy plus ipilimumab. These receptors originate from a human donor with non-small cell lung cancer who had a partial response to radiotherapy plus ipilimumab.

For this clone: This sample also contains other DNA sequences that code for the same CDR3. CDR3 sequence reads: CASSQKTGSNQPQHF. The CDR3 nucleotides are TGTGCCAGCTCCCAGAAGACAGGGTCCAATCAGCCCCAGCATTTT. The chain has TRBV18 and TRBJ1-5; 7 nucleotides align to TRBD1. CDR1 KGHSH and CDR2 LQKENI come from the germline V gene. This CDR3 contains 15 residues. V trimming: 6 bases; J trimming: 3 bases; junction bases outside the gene matches: 8.

The chain combines TRBV19 with TRBJ2-1, with a tentative D call TRBD1 (6 bases). Germline CDR1 LNHDA, CDR2 SQIVND (reference sequence). The V gene lost 2 bases and the J gene lost 8 bases, with 13 bases spanning the gap. The CDR3 runs to 14 residues. The CDR3 is CASSIPRDIDEQFF. The CDR3 DNA reads TGTGCCAGTAGTATACCCCGGGACATAGATGAGCAGTTCTTC.

V and J are TRBV18 and TRBJ1-1; D perhaps matches TRBD1 (5 bases). This CDR3 region has 15 residues. V was trimmed by 0 bases and J by 4 bases, leaving 12 bases between them. The germline gives CDR1 KGHSH, CDR2 LQKENI. CDR3 in DNA: TGTGCCAGCTCACCACCGGGGCTAACCCCCACTGAAGCTTTCTTT. It translates to CASSPPGLTPTEAFF.

The chain links TRBV28 to TRBJ2-7; 9 positions match TRBD1. V gave up 6 bases and J gave up 2 bases; unmatched junction bases: 8. This CDR3 comprises 15 residues. The V gene's germline CDR1 is MDHEN and CDR2 SYDVKM. Here the CDR3 DNA reads TGTGCCAGCAGACCCCCCGGGACAGGGACCTACGAGCAGTACTTC. It yields the protein CASRPPGTGTYEQYF.

This clone occurred many times. The rearrangement links TRBV2 to TRBJ2-3, with TRBD2 as a possible D gene (6 bases). Trimming left V 4 bases short and J 5 bases short, with 10 bases between. Germline CDR1 is SNHLY and CDR2 is FYNNEI. The CDR3 totals 13 residues. CDR3 in DNA: TGTGCCAGCAGTGTCCGGGAGAAAGATACGCAGTATTTT. It codes for CASSVREKDTQYF.

The V call is TRBV5-4, the J call TRBJ1-2, with D possibly being TRBD1 (5 bases). V lost 1 base and J 3 bases, leaving 13 bases between the germline ends. This CDR3 is built from 15 residues. The germline gives CDR1 SGHNT, CDR2 YYREEE (reference sequence). The CDR3 reads CASSLKPDSHYGYTF. The CDR3 coding sequence is TGTGCCAGCAGCTTGAAGCCCGACAGCCACTATGGCTACACCTTC.

This chain joins TRBV7-8 and TRBJ1-2; D is unclear. The CDR3 has 15 amino acids. V gave up 4 bases and J gave up 4 bases, with 16 bases separating them. Per germline, CDR1 SGHVS and CDR2 FQNEAQ. The CDR3 protein is CASSSRGSEFYGYTF. The CDR3 DNA reads as TGTGCCAGCAGCTCCAGAGGGTCCGAATTCTATGGCTACACCTTC.

V usage is TRBV19 and J usage is TRBJ1-1; a possible D gene is TRBD1 (5 bases). V shed 0 bases and J shed 5 bases, with 19 bases lying between them. Per germline, CDR1 LNHDA and CDR2 SQIVND (reference sequence). CDR3 length: 17 residues. The CDR3 loop reads CASSIDSVLGAGTEAFF. CDR3 coding DNA: TGTGCCAGTAGTATAGATTCGGTTTTAGGGGCCGGGACTGAAGCTTTCTTT.

The chain is built from TRBV30 and TRBJ2-5; 11 bases are shared with TRBD2. Germline V gene sequence: CDR1 GTSNPN, CDR2 SVGIG (reference sequence). The J segment lost 5 bases and the V segment lost 3 bases, leaving 5 bases of the junction unmatched. This CDR3 is 14 amino acids long. CDR3 sequence (DNA): TGTGCCTGGAGCCTGGGACTAGCGGTCGAGACCCAGTACTTC. It codes for CAWSLGLAVETQYF.

The chain links TRBV29-1 to TRBJ2-7; D perhaps matches TRBD2 (6 bases). The germline V gene encodes CDR1 SQVTM and CDR2 ANQGSEA. CDR3 length equals 13 residues. The V and J ends lost 3 bases and 5 bases respectively, with 14 bases between them. CDR3 coding DNA: TGCAGCGTTGATTTAACAGGCGGGAACGAGCAGTACTTC. Protein product: CSVDLTGGNEQYF.

This chain uses TRBV6-5 with TRBJ1-4, with TRBD1 identical over 9 bases. The CDR3 has 15 amino acids. The V and J ends lost 2 bases and 8 bases, in that order; junction bases with no gene match: 6. Looked up from germline, CDR1 is MNHEY and CDR2 is SVGAGI. The CDR3 sequence: CASSYRTGGREKLFF. In DNA, the CDR3 is TGTGCCAGCAGTTACCGTACAGGGGGCCGGGAAAAACTGTTTTTT.

The chain has TRBV5-1 and TRBJ2-5; 7 positions match TRBD2. CDR3 length: 14 amino acids. V shed 3 bases and J 5 bases; nucleotides not matched to a gene: 7. Germline V lookup: CDR1 SGHRS, CDR2 YFSETQ. Here the CDR3 reads CASSSSGGSETQYF. The CDR3 DNA follows: TGCGCCAGCAGCTCTAGCGGTGGATCCGAGACCCAGTACTTC.

The V and J genes are TRBV5-6 and TRBJ1-3, with 8 bases matching TRBD1. The junction had 8 bases not matched to a gene; V was cut back by 0 bases and J by 3 bases. This CDR3 contains 17 residues. From germline, CDR1 is SGHDT and CDR2 YYEEEE. The CDR3, as DNA: TGTGCCAGCAGCTTGGTGGGCAGGGGGCGAGGTGGAAACACCATATATTTT. Protein product: CASSLVGRGRGGNTIYF.

This chain uses TRBV9 with TRBJ2-7, with TRBD2 matching 7 bases. After removal of 1 base from V and 1 base from J, the junction contained 8 bases not matched to a gene. Germline lookup yields CDR1 SGDLS and CDR2 YYNGEE. This CDR3 has 16 residues. CDR3 in DNA: TGTGCCAGCAGCGTATTGGTAGCGGGCTCGTCCTACGAGCAGTACTTC. It specifies CASSVLVAGSSYEQYF.

For the CDR3, the DNA is TGTGCCAGCAGCCCCGGGAGGGGGTGGAGCAATCAGCCCCAGCATTTT. Amino acids: CASSPGRGWSNQPQHF. The chain uses TRBV5-8 and TRBJ1-5, with D perhaps matching TRBD1 (6 bases). The germline gives CDR1 SGHTS, CDR2 YDEGEE. Trimming took off 4 bases at V and 1 base at J, with 15 bases between the two ends. The CDR3 spans 16 residues.

As concerns this clone: The same CDR3 can be traced to other DNA sequences in this sample. J is TRBJ1-1 and V is TRBV19, with 7 bases that match TRBD1. This CDR3 has 14 amino acids. From germline, CDR1 is LNHDA and CDR2 SQIVND (reference sequence). The ends lost 1 base at V and 3 bases at J; junction bases unmatched: 2. DNA for the CDR3: TGTGCCAGTAGTATAGGACAGGGCCACACTGAAGCTTTCTTT. Translation gives CASSIGQGHTEAFF. The entire variable domain, with the rest obtained from reference TRBV19 and TRBJ1-1, is as follows: DGGITQSPKYLFRKEGQNVTLSCEQNLNHDAMYWYRQDPGQGLRLIYYSQIVNDFQKGDIAEGYSVSREKKESFPLTVTSAQKNPTAFYLCASSIGQGHTEAFFGQGTRLTVV.

The rearrangement links TRBV4-2 to TRBJ2-3; TRBD2 matches 13 bases. Germline V gene sequence: CDR1 LGHNA, CDR2 YNFKEQ. This CDR3 comprises 16 residues. Unmatched junction bases numbered 3, after V lost 2 bases and J lost 4 bases. The CDR3 nucleotides are TGTGCCAGCAGCCAATGGACTAGCGGGAGTGCAGATACGCAGTATTTT. It translates to CASSQWTSGSADTQYF.

This sequence joins TRBV5-1 and TRBJ2-7, with 7 bases aligning to TRBD2. The CDR3 contains 16 residues. The J segment lost 2 bases and the V segment lost 0 bases, leaving 8 bases of the junction unmatched. In germline, CDR1 is SGHRS, CDR2 YFSETQ. Here the CDR3 reads CASSLAWGGSAYEQYF. DNA of the CDR3: TGCGCCAGCAGCTTGGCCTGGGGCGGGAGTGCCTACGAGCAGTACTTC.

V gene TRBV30 combines with J gene TRBJ1-2; D gene ambiguous. Trimming removed 0 bases from V and 4 bases from J, with 9 bases in between. The CDR3 has 13 amino acids. Per germline, CDR1 GTSNPN and CDR2 SVGIG (reference sequence). The CDR3 DNA reads TGTGCCTGGAGTGTAGGAGTGGCCTATGGCTACACCTTC. As protein: CAWSVGVAYGYTF.

The V call is TRBV19, the J call TRBJ2-5; D may be TRBD1 (6 bases). The V end was cut by 2 bases, the J end by 4 bases, with 14 bases between. This CDR3 is 15 amino acids long. CDR1 and CDR2 (germline): LNHDA, SQIVND (reference sequence). CDR3 in amino acids: CASSIPDSGTETQYF. The CDR3 DNA reads as TGTGCCAGTAGTATACCGGACAGCGGAACAGAGACCCAGTACTTC.

Comment on this clone: This sample also contains other DNA sequences that code for the same CDR3. This chain uses TRBV28 with TRBJ2-7; a weak D match, TRBD1 (6 bases). Per germline, CDR1 MDHEN and CDR2 SYDVKM. This CDR3 is built from 15 residues. CDR3 region: CASSLDRSVAHEQYV. The CDR3 nucleotides are TGCGCCAGCAGTCTCGACAGGTCGGTCGCCCACGAGCAGTACGTC.

V usage is TRBV7-8 and J usage is TRBJ1-2; 9 nucleotides align to TRBD1. CDR1 SGHVS and CDR2 FQNEAQ come from the germline V gene. CDR3 length: 15 amino acids. V was pared by 2 bases and J by 5 bases, with 6 bases of the junction left unmatched. The CDR3 nucleotides read TGTGCCAGCAGCTTAAGGGGACAGGGACGATATGGCTACACCTTC. This encodes CASSLRGQGRYGYTF.

V is TRBV28 and J is TRBJ1-2; D ambiguous. The CDR3 spans 14 residues. V was clipped by 2 bases and J by 8 bases, with 15 bases between them. The germline V gene has CDR1 MDHEN and CDR2 SYDVKM. The CDR3 sequence is CASSLLPGSKGYTF. Here the CDR3 DNA reads TGTGCCAGCAGTTTACTACCGGGTTCAAAGGGCTACACCTTC.

The chain couples TRBV10-3 to TRBJ2-4, with D possibly TRBD1 on 5 matching bases. This CDR3 has 14 residues. Germline-derived CDR1 and CDR2 are ENHRY and SYGVKD. Trimming left V 10 bases short and J 1 base short, with 14 bases between. In nucleotides, the CDR3 is TGTGCCACCTCGACAGAGTACGCCAAAAACATTCAGTACTTC. It encodes CATSTEYAKNIQYF.

This clone was found a few times. Other DNA sequences in this sample translate to the same CDR3. J is TRBJ2-6 and V is TRBV11-2; TRBD1 might be the D (6 bases). This CDR3 comprises 15 residues. The V end lost 4 bases, the J end lost 1 base, and 8 bases lay between the germline ends. The V gene's germline CDR1 is SGHAT and CDR2 FQNNGV. DNA for the CDR3: TGTGCCAGCAGCTCACAGGGATCTGGGGCCAACGTCCTGACTTTC. Translation gives CASSSQGSGANVLTF.

The chain recombines TRBV7-8 with TRBJ2-1; 8 bases align to TRBD2. This CDR3 is 16 amino acids long. The V and J ends lost 1 base and 0 bases, in that order; junction bases with no gene match: 2. In germline, CDR1 is SGHVS, CDR2 FQNEAQ. CDR3 protein: CASSLVAGSSYNEQFF. CDR3 DNA sequence: TGTGCCAGCAGCTTAGTAGCGGGAAGCTCCTACAATGAGCAGTTCTTC.

The chain couples TRBV7-3 to TRBJ2-5; 7 nucleotides line up with TRBD2. The length of the CDR3 is 15 residues. Trimming cost V 1 base and J 3 bases; bases outside gene matches: 5. Per the germline V gene, CDR1 is SGHTA and CDR2 is FQGTGA. The CDR3 nucleotides read TGTGCCAGCAGCTTAATGGGGAGCGGGAAAGAGACCCAGTACTTC. It yields the protein CASSLMGSGKETQYF.

This rearrangement joins TRBV6-5 to TRBJ1-4, with 7 bases aligning to TRBD1. From germline, CDR1 is MNHEY and CDR2 SVGAGI. The CDR3 length is 14 residues. Trimming cost V 5 bases and J 4 bases; bases outside gene matches: 4. The CDR3 nucleotides read TGTGCCAGCAGTCACAGGGGAAATAATGAAAAACTGTTTTTT. This gives the protein CASSHRGNNEKLFF.

The V call is TRBV12-2, the J call TRBJ1-1; the D call TRBD1 from the table was never checked on the DNA. TRBV12-2 is shown as a pseudogene. The CDR3 spans 16 residues. CDR3 region: CASRLVDSLTNTEAFF. CDR3 nucleotides: TGTGCAAGTCGCTTAGTGGACAGTCTTACGAACACTGAAGCTTTCTTT.

This sequence joins TRBV7-9 and TRBJ1-1, with a possible D match to TRBD1 (5 bases). The CDR3 loop spans 17 amino acids. Germline values: CDR1 SEHNR, CDR2 FQNEAQ (reference sequence). Trimming removed 6 bases from V and 1 base from J, with 21 bases in between. The CDR3 spells CASRSTLFSQGNTEAFF. CDR3 coding DNA: TGTGCCAGCAGATCAACTTTGTTTTCTCAGGGGAACACTGAAGCTTTCTTT. The complete variable domain, with remaining parts taken from reference TRBV7-9 and TRBJ1-1, reads DTGVSQNPRHKITKRGQNVTFRCDPISEHNRLYWYRQTLGQGPEFLTYFQNEAQLEKSRLLSDRFSAERPKGSFSTLEIQRTEQGDSAMYLCASRSTLFSQGNTEAFFGQGTRLTVV.

The chain joins TRBV18 to TRBJ1-1, with 8 bases that match TRBD1. In germline, CDR1 is KGHSH, CDR2 LQKENI. The CDR3 runs to 14 residues. The V segment lost 3 bases and the J segment 4 bases; nucleotides outside the gene matches: 4. CDR3 in amino acids: CASSPGQGGTEAFF. As DNA, the CDR3 is TGTGCCAGCTCACCTGGACAGGGAGGCACTGAAGCTTTCTTT.

The chain carries TRBV5-6 and TRBJ1-4; the match to TRBD1 covers 8 bases. The germline V gene encodes CDR1 SGHDT and CDR2 YYEEEE. This CDR3 spans 16 amino acids. V trimming: 4 bases; J trimming: 2 bases; junction bases outside the gene matches: 7. The DNA for the CDR3 is TGTGCCAGCAGCGAGGCACCAGGGGGCACTAATGAAAAACTGTTTTTT. It codes for CASSEAPGGTNEKLFF.